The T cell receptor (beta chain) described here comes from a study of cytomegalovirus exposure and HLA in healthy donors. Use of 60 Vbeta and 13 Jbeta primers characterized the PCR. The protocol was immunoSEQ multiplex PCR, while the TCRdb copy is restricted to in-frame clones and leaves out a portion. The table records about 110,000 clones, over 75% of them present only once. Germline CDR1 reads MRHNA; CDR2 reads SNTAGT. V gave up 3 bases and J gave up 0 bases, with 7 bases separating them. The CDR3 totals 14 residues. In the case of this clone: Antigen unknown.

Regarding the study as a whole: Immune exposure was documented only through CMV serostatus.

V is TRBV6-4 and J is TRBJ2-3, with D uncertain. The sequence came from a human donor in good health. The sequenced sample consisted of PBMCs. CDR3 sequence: CASSEYSSTDTQYF. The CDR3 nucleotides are TGTGCCAGCAGTGAGTACAGCAGCACAGATACGCAGTATTTT.